This TCR beta chain was identified in a study of identical twins. MiXCR, applied by TCRdb to the 5' RACE reads, yields one record per CDR3 protein. The data show a few hundred thousand distinct CDR3 sequences, around 9% seen once. The specimen was naive T cells sorted from blood. The sequence was obtained from a woman aged 45-65 years in good health.

The CDR3 sequence is CASSQDFGGGQGTRRAFF. CDR3 bases: TGTGCCAGCAGCCAAGATTTTGGAGGGGGACAGGGCACTAGGAGGGCTTTCTTT. This rearrangement joins TRBV4-2 to TRBJ1-1; TRBD1 matches 9 bases. The CDR3 runs 18 residues. Trimming cost V 0 bases and J 11 bases; bases outside gene matches: 19. CDR1 and CDR2 (germline): LGHNA, YNFKEQ.